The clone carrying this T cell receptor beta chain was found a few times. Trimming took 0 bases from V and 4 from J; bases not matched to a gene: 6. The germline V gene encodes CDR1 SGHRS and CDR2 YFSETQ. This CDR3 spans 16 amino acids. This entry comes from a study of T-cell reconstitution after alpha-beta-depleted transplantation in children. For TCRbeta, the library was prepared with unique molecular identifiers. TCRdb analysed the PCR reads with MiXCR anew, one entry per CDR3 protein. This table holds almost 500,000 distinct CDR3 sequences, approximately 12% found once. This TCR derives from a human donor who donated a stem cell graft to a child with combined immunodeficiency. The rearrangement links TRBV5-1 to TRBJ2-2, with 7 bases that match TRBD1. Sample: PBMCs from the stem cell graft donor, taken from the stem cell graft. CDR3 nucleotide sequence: TGCGCCAGCAGCTTGGGGGACAGCACTCCCACCGGGGAGCTGTTTTTT. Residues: CASSLGDSTPTGELFF. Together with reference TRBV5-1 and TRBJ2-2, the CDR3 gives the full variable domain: KAGVTQTPRYLIKTRGQQVTLSCSPISGHRSVSWYQQTPGQGLQFLFEYFSETQRNKGNFPGRFSGRQFSNSRSEMNVSTLELGDSALYLCASSLGDSTPTGELFFGEGSRLTVL.